Below are 17 T cell receptor beta chains sequenced from a single sample in a study of blood T cell repertoires in COVID-19. Measured with immunoSEQ multiplex PCR; TCRdb has only the in-frame clones, and not every one. The table includes around 370,000 clones, approximately 91% detected once. The specimen sequenced was peripheral blood. These TCRs come from a woman between 65 and 79 years old with COVID-19, enrolled during active disease.

This clone was seen ten or more times. The rearrangement uses TRBV28 and TRBJ2-5, with D maybe TRBD2 (6 bases). V lost 1 base and J lost 2, with 14 bases in between. The CDR3 is 16 amino acids. Germline CDR1 is MDHEN and CDR2 is SYDVKM. The CDR3 DNA reads TGTGCCAGCAGTTTATTAGGGACGGGGGTTCAAGAGACCCAGTACTTC. It codes for CASSLLGTGVQETQYF.

This chain links TRBV29-1 with TRBJ2-1, with unresolved D. The CDR3 extends over 11 amino acids. V was clipped by 6 bases and J by 8 bases, with 11 bases between them. Germline CDR1 is SQVTM and CDR2 is ANQGSEA. The CDR3 here is CSVSTSDEQFF. As DNA, the CDR3 is TGCAGCGTGTCTACGAGCGATGAGCAGTTCTTC.

The rearrangement links TRBV24-1 to TRBJ1-3; maybe TRBD1 (5 bases). The germline CDR1 and CDR2 sequences are KGHDR and SFDVKD. CDR3 length equals 15 residues. Trimming shortened V by 0 bases and J by 5 bases, and 10 bases separated the two germline ends. This chain's CDR3 is CATSDLRAGRNTIYF. CDR3 nucleotides: TGTGCCACCAGTGATTTGCGGGCAGGGCGAAACACCATATATTTT.

V and J are TRBV11-2 and TRBJ2-5, with D maybe TRBD1 (6 bases). Trimming shortened V by 7 bases and J by 7 bases, and 16 bases separated the two germline ends. Germline V gene lookup returns CDR1 SGHAT and CDR2 FQNNGV. The CDR3 consists of 13 residues. CDR3 nucleotides: TGTGCCAGCACCCCGGACAGTTTCGGGACCCAGTACTTC. This encodes CASTPDSFGTQYF.

This rearrangement joins TRBV3-1 (or the pseudogene TRBV3-2) to TRBJ1-2, with TRBD1 matching 8 bases. Per germline, CDR1 LGHDT and CDR2 YNNKEL (reference sequence). V lost 4 bases to trimming and J lost 0 bases; unmatched junction nucleotides: 4. The CDR3 length is 15 residues. The CDR3 DNA reads TGTGCCAGCAGCCCTGGGACAGGTGCTAACTATGGCTACACCTTC. Translating it yields CASSPGTGANYGYTF.

The gene calls are TRBV7-2 and TRBJ2-5; TRBD2 aligns across 10 bases. V shed 6 bases, J shed 4 bases, and the junction held 11 bases outside the gene matches. Germline V lookup: CDR1 SGHTA, CDR2 FQGNSA. CDR3 length: 16 residues. The CDR3 nucleotides are TGTGCCAGCAGACTCCCGAGCGGGGGGGCCCCAGAGACCCAGTACTTC. Its protein is CASRLPSGGAPETQYF.

J is TRBJ1-1 and V is TRBV9; TRBD1 matches 9 bases. Germline V gene lookup returns CDR1 SGDLS and CDR2 YYNGEE. After removal of 1 base from V and 1 base from J, the junction contained 2 bases not matched to a gene. The CDR3 extends over 15 amino acids. CDR3 protein: CASSVRGQGNTEAFF. The CDR3 bases are TGTGCCAGCAGCGTAAGGGGACAGGGGAACACTGAAGCTTTCTTT.

The chain couples TRBV11-2 to TRBJ2-5; D possibly corresponds to TRBD2 (6 bases). Trimming removed 4 bases at V and 4 bases at J, with 16 bases between. CDR1 and CDR2 (germline): SGHAT, FQNNGV. The CDR3 consists of 15 residues. CDR3 nucleotide sequence: TGTGCCAGCAGCTCACTGCGGGGAGTCGGAGAGACCCAGTACTTC. Amino acid sequence: CASSSLRGVGETQYF.

Details on this clone: In the same sample, other DNA sequences code for this CDR3. The chain links TRBV4-3 to TRBJ1-2, with TRBD1 identical over 9 bases. Germline V gene lookup returns CDR1 LGHNA and CDR2 YSLEER. Trimming at V came to 0 bases and at J to 5 bases, leaving 4 bases not matched to a gene. This CDR3 is 15 amino acids long. The DNA of the CDR3 is TGCGCCAGCAGCCAAGAAACAGGGGGCTCTTATGGCTACACCTTC. Translated: CASSQETGGSYGYTF.

CDR3 in amino acids: CAITPGREDNSPLHF. DNA of the CDR3: TGTGCCATCACCCCGGGCAGGGAAGATAATTCACCCCTCCACTTT. This chain joins TRBV10-3 and TRBJ1-6; a possible D gene is TRBD1 (5 bases). Deletions cut 7 bases from V and 5 bases from J, with 15 bases between. The CDR3 has 15 residues. The germline gives CDR1 ENHRY, CDR2 SYGVKD.

This chain uses TRBV2 with TRBJ1-4; the match to TRBD1 covers 9 bases. This CDR3 is built from 15 residues. Per the germline V gene, CDR1 is SNHLY and CDR2 is FYNNEI. The V gene end was trimmed by 7 bases and the J gene end by 3 bases; junction bases not matched to a gene: 6. The CDR3 here is CASKLQGAANEKLFF. For the CDR3, the DNA is TGTGCCAGCAAACTACAGGGGGCAGCTAATGAAAAACTGTTTTTT.

The chain recombines TRBV5-6 with TRBJ1-2; D is possibly TRBD1 (5 bases). Germline assignment: CDR1 SGHDT and CDR2 YYEEEE. This CDR3 is built from 14 residues. The V and J ends lost 3 bases and 5 bases respectively, with 14 bases between them. CDR3 sequence (DNA): TGTGCCAGCAGCTACGGAAGGGGAATATATGGCTACACCTTC. Translated: CASSYGRGIYGYTF.

This clone has only a few counts. This chain connects TRBV2 to TRBJ1-1, with D maybe TRBD1 (6 bases). The CDR3 totals 14 residues. Germline V gives CDR1 SNHLY, CDR2 FYNNEI. V lost 7 bases and J lost 10, with 22 bases in between. The CDR3 DNA is TGTGCCAGCAAGGACGGCGGCACAGGGTCAACAGCTTTCTTT. Translation: CASKDGGTGSTAFF.

This chain uses TRBV6-5 with TRBJ2-3, with D possibly TRBD1 on 5 matching bases. The CDR3 length is 13 residues. With 7 bases removed from V and 4 bases from J, the gap between germline ends came to 12 bases. CDR1 is MNHEY, CDR2 SVGAGI, per germline. CDR3 loop: CASITRAPDTQYF. The CDR3 DNA sequence: TGTGCCAGCATCACCAGGGCGCCAGATACGCAGTATTTT.

The V and J genes are TRBV6-6 and TRBJ1-2; D possibly corresponds to TRBD1 (6 bases). CDR3 length: 14 residues. V lost 2 bases, J lost 3 bases, and 10 bases lay in between. Germline lookup yields CDR1 MNHNY and CDR2 SVGAGI (reference sequence). CDR3 loop: CASSYHPGDYGYTF. The DNA of the CDR3 is TGTGCCAGCAGTTACCATCCAGGGGACTATGGCTACACCTTC.

This rearrangement joins TRBV7-2 to TRBJ2-4; 14 nucleotides match TRBD2. The J segment lost 8 bases and the V segment lost 5 bases, leaving 5 bases of the junction unmatched. The CDR3 covers 15 residues. CDR1 SGHTA and CDR2 FQGNSA come from the germline V gene. The CDR3 bases are TGTGCCAGCAGCACCCGACTAGCGGGGGGGGACATTCAGTACTTC. Translation: CASSTRLAGGDIQYF.

This clone turned up a few times. This chain joins TRBV18 and TRBJ2-1; D call uncertain. The CDR3 totals 12 residues. From germline, CDR1 is KGHSH and CDR2 LQKENI. Trimming removed 2 bases from V and 9 bases from J, with 8 bases in between. CDR3 residues: CASSPNGIEQFF. The CDR3 nucleotides are TGTGCCAGCTCACCAAATGGCATTGAGCAGTTCTTC.